At least ten counts were recorded for the clone carrying this T cell receptor (beta chain). Its antigen is currently unknown. TCRdb reanalysed the multiplex PCR reads using MiXCR and keeps one entry per CDR3 protein. This repertoire shows about 230,000 distinct CDR3 sequences, approximately 30% found once; its top ten account for about 1.4%. The data were taken from a study of breast tumors, draining lymph nodes, adjacent tissues. The study's findings and limits: Data only fit, rather than demonstrated, lymph node origin of most tumor T cells.

Samples came from axillary lymph nodes draining the breast cancer. From germline, CDR1 is SNHLY and CDR2 FYNNEI. CDR3 length: 15 amino acids. V was cut by 9 bases and J by 3 bases, with 20 bases left in between. The chain combines TRBV2 with TRBJ2-5; D is uncertain. This TCR came from a female donor with breast cancer. Some clones in this sample may be carry-over from other donors' samples. The sample was axillary lymph node tissue. CDR3 DNA sequence: TGTGCCAGTAATGAGAACAGTCTGCTGGAAGAGACCCAGTACTTC. Its protein is CASNENSLLEETQYF. The whole variable domain, filled in from reference TRBV2 and TRBJ2-5, reads EPEVTQTPSHQVTQMGQEVILRCVPISNHLYFYWYRQILGQKVEFLVSFYNNEISEKSEIFDDQFSVERPDGSNFTLKIRSTKLEDSAMYFCASNENSLLEETQYFGPGTRLLVL.